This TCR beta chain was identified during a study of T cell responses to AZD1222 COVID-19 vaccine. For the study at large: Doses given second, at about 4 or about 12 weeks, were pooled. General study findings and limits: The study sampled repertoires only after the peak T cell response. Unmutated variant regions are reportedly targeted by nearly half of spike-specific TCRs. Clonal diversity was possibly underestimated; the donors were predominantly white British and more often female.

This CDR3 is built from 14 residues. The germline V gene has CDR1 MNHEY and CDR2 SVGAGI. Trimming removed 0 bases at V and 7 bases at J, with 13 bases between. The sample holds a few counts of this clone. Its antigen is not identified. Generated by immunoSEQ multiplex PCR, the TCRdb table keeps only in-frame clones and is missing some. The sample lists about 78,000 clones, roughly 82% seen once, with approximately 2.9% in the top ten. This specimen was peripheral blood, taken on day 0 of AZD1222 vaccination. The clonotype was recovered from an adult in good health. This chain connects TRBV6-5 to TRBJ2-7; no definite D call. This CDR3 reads CASSYSMESREQYF. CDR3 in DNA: TGTGCCAGCAGTTACTCGATGGAGAGTAGGGAGCAGTACTTC.